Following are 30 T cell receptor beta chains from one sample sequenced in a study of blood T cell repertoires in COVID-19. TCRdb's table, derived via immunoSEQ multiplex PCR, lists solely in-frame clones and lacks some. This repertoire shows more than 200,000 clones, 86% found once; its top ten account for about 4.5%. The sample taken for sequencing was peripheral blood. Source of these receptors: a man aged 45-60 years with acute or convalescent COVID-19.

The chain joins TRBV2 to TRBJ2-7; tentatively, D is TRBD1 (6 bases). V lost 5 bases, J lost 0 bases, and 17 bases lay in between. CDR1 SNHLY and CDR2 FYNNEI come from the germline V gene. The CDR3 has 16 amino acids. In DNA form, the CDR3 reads TGTGCCAGCAGTCCGGAGACAGGTCCGAGCTCCTACGAGCAGTACTTC. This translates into CASSPETGPSSYEQYF.

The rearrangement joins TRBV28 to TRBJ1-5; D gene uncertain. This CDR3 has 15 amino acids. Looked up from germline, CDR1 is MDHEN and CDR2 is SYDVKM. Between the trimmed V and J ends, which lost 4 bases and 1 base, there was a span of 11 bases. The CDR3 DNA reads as TGTGCCAGCAGTTCGGGCGGACTAAGCAATCAGCCCCAGCATTTT. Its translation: CASSSGGLSNQPQHF.

The DNA of the CDR3 is TGTGCCAGCAGCTCCACCTACACAGATACGCAGTATTTT. Amino acid sequence: CASSSTYTDTQYF. The chain is built from TRBV11-3 and TRBJ2-3; D gene ambiguous. V shed 4 bases and J shed 2 bases, with 7 bases lying between them. The CDR3 is 13 amino acids. Looked up from germline, CDR1 is SGHNT and CDR2 is YENEEA.

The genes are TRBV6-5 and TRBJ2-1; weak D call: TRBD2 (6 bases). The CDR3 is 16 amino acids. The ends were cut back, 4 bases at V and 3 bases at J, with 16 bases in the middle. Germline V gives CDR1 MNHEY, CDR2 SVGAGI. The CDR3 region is CASSSLRGTNYNEQFF. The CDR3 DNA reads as TGTGCCAGCAGTTCTTTACGGGGGACCAACTACAATGAGCAGTTCTTC.

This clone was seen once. CDR3 region: CASSVTGSTDTQYF. As DNA, the CDR3 is TGTGCCAGCAGCGTAACGGGGTCCACAGATACGCAGTATTTT. The chain employs TRBV9 and TRBJ2-3; D is possibly TRBD2 (5 bases). V was cut by 1 base and J by 2 bases, with 8 bases left in between. The CDR3 loop spans 14 amino acids. In germline, CDR1 is SGDLS, CDR2 YYNGEE.

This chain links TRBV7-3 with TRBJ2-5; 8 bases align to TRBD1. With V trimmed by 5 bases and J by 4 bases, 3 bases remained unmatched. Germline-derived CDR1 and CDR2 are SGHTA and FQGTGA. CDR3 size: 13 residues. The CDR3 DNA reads TGTGCCAGCAGCGCCGACAGGGGAGAGACCCAGTACTTC. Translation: CASSADRGETQYF.

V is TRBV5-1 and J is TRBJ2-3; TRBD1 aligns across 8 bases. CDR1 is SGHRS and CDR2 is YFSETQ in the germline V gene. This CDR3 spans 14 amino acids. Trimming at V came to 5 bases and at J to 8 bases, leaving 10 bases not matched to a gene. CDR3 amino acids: CASRSGQGDATQYF. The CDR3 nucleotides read TGCGCCAGCAGGTCTGGACAGGGTGATGCTACGCAGTATTTT.

CDR3 sequence reads: CASSWTARNTEAFF. In DNA form, the CDR3 reads TGTGCCAGCAGTTGGACAGCTCGGAACACTGAAGCTTTCTTT. The chain is built from TRBV6-5 and TRBJ1-1; D might be TRBD1 (6 bases). Trimming left V 4 bases short and J 1 base short, with 10 bases between. Germline CDR1 and CDR2: MNHEY and SVGAGI. The CDR3 spans 14 residues.

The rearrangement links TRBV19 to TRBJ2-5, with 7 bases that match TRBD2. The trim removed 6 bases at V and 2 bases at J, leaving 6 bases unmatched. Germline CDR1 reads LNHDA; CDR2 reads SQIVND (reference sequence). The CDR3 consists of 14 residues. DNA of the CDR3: TGTGCCAGTAGCTCAAACGGGGGGCAAGAGACCCAGTACTTC. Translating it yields CASSSNGGQETQYF. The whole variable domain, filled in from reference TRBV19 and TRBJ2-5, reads DGGITQSPKYLFRKEGQNVTLSCEQNLNHDAMYWYRQDPGQGLRLIYYSQIVNDFQKGDIAEGYSVSREKKESFPLTVTSAQKNPTAFYLCASSSNGGQETQYFGPGTRLLVL.

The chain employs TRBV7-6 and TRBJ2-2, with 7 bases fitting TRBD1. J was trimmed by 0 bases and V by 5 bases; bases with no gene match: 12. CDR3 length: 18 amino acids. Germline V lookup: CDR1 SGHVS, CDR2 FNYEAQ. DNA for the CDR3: TGTGCCAGCAGCCTACCTCTGGGTAGGGGGCCGAACACCGGGGAGCTGTTTTTT. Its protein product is CASSLPLGRGPNTGELFF. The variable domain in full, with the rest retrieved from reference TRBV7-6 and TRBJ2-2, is GAGVSQSPRYKVTKRGQDVALRCDPISGHVSLYWYRQALGQGPEFLTYFNYEAQQDKSGLPNDRFSAERPEGSISTLTIQRTEQRDSAMYRCASSLPLGRGPNTGELFFGEGSRLTVL.

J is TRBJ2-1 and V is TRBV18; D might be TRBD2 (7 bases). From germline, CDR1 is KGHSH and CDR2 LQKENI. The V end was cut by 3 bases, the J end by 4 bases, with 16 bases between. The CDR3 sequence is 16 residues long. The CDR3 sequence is CASSPAMGGPYNEQFF. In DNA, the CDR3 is TGTGCCAGCTCACCCGCTATGGGGGGGCCTTACAATGAGCAGTTCTTC. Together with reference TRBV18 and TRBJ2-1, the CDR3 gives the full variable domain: NAGVMQNPRHLVRRRGQEARLRCSPMKGHSHVYWYRQLPEEGLKFMVYLQKENIIDESGMPKERFSAEFPKEGPSILRIQQVVRGDSAAYFCASSPAMGGPYNEQFFGPGTRLTVL.

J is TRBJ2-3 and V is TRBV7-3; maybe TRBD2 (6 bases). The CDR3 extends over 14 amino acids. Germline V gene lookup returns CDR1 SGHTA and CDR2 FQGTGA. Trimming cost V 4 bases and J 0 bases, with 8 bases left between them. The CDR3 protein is CASSWSGSTDTQYF. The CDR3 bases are TGTGCCAGCAGCTGGAGCGGGAGCACAGATACGCAGTATTTT.

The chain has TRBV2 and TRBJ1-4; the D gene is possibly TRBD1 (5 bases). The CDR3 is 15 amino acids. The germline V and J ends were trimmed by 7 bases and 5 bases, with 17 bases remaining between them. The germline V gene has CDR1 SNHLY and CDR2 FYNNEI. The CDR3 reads CASKQAGIKNEKLFF. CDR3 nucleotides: TGTGCCAGCAAACAGGCGGGAATTAAAAATGAAAAACTGTTTTTT.

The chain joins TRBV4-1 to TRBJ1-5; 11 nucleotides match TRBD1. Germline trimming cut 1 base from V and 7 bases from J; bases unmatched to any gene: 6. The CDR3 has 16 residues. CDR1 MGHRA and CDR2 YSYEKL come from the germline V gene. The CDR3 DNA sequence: TGCGCCAGCAGCCAAGTCGGGACAGGGGGATGGCAGCCCCAGCATTTT. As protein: CASSQVGTGGWQPQHF.

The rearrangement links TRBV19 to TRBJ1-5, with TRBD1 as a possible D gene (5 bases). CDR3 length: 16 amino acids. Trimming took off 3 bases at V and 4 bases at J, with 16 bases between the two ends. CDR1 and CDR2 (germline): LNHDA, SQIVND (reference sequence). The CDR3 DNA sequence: TGTGCCAGTAGTATCCCCTACGATGGGGCTAATCAGCCCCAGCATTTT. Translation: CASSIPYDGANQPQHF.

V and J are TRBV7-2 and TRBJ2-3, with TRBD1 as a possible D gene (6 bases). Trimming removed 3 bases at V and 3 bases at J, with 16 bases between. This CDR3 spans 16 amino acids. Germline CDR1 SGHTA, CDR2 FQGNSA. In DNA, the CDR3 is TGTGCCAGCAGCTTCAGGGGCCCGGTGACAACAGATACGCAGTATTTT. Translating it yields CASSFRGPVTTDTQYF. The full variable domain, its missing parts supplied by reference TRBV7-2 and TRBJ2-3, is GAGVSQSPSNKVTEKGKDVELRCDPISGHTALYWYRQSLGQGLEFLIYFQGNSAPDKSGLPSDRFSAERTGGSVSTLTIQRTQQEDSAVYLCASSFRGPVTTDTQYFGPGTRLTVL.

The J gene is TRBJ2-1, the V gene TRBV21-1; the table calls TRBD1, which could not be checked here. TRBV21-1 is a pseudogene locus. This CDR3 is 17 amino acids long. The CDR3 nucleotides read TGTGCCAGCAGCCCAAAAGTCGGGACATGGGCATACAATGAGCAGTTCTTC. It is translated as CASSPKVGTWAYNEQFF.

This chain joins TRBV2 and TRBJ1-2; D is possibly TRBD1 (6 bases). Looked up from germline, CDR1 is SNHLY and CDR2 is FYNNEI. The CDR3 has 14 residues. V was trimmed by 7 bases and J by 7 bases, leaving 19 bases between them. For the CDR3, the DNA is TGTGCCAGCAACAAAGCGGGGGCAGAAGGTGGCTACACCTTC. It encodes CASNKAGAEGGYTF. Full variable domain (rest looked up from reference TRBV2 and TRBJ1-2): EPEVTQTPSHQVTQMGQEVILRCVPISNHLYFYWYRQILGQKVEFLVSFYNNEISEKSEIFDDQFSVERPDGSNFTLKIRSTKLEDSAMYFCASNKAGAEGGYTFGSGTRLTVV.

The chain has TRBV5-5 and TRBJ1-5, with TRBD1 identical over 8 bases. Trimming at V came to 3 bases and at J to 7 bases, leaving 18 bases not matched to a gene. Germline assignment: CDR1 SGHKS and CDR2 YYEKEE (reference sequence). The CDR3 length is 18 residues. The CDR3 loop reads CASSWMWAGGVSYQPQHF. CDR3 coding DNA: TGTGCCAGCAGCTGGATGTGGGCAGGGGGCGTCAGTTACCAGCCCCAGCATTTT.

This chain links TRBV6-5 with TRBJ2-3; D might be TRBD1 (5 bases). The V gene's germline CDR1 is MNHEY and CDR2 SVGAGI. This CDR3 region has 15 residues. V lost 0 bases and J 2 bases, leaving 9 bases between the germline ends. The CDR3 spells CASSYSGQPTDTQYF. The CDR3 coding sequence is TGTGCCAGCAGTTACTCGGGGCAGCCCACAGATACGCAGTATTTT.

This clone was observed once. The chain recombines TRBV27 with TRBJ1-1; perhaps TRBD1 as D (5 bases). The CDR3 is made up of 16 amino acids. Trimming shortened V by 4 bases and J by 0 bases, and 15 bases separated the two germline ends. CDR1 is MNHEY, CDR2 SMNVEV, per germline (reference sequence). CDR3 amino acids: CASSSPVRGLNTEAFF. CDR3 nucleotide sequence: TGTGCCAGCAGTTCACCCGTTAGGGGCTTGAACACTGAAGCTTTCTTT.

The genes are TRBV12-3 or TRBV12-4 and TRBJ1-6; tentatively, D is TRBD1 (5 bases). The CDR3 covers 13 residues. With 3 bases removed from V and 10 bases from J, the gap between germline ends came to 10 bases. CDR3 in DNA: TGTGCCAGCAGTTTGGGGGGAAAGTCACCCCTCCACTTT. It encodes CASSLGGKSPLHF.

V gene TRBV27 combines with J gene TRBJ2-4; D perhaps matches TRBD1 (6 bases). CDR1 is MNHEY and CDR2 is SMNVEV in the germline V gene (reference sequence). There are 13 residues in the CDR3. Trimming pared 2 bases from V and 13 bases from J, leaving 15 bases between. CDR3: CASSLLYRDTQYF. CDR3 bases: TGTGCCAGCAGTTTACTGTACCGGGACACCCAGTACTTC.

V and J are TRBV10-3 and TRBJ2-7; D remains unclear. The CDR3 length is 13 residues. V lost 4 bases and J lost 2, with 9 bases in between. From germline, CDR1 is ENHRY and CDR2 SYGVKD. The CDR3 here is CAISGAATYEQYF. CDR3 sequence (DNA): TGTGCCATCAGTGGGGCAGCTACCTACGAGCAGTACTTC.

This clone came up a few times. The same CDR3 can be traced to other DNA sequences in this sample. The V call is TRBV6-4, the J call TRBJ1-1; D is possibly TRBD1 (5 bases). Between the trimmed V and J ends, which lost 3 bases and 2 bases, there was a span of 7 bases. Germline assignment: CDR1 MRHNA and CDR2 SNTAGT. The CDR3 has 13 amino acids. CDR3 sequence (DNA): TGTGCCAGCAGTGAGCAGGGAAACACTGAAGCTTTCTTT. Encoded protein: CASSEQGNTEAFF.

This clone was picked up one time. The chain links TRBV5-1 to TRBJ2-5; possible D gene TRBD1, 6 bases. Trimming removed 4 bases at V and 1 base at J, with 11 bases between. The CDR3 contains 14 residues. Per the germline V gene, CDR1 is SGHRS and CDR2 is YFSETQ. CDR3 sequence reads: CASSRRQVQETQYF. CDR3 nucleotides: TGCGCCAGCAGCAGGCGACAGGTCCAAGAGACCCAGTACTTC. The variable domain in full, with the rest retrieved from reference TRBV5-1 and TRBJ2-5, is KAGVTQTPRYLIKTRGQQVTLSCSPISGHRSVSWYQQTPGQGLQFLFEYFSETQRNKGNFPGRFSGRQFSNSRSEMNVSTLELGDSALYLCASSRRQVQETQYFGPGTRLLVL.

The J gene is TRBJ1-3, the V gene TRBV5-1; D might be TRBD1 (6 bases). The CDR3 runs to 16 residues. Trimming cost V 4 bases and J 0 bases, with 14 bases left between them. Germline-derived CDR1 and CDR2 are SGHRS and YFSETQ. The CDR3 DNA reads TGCGCCAGCAGCCCCGGACAGAGGGTCTCTGGAAACACCATATATTTT. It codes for CASSPGQRVSGNTIYF.

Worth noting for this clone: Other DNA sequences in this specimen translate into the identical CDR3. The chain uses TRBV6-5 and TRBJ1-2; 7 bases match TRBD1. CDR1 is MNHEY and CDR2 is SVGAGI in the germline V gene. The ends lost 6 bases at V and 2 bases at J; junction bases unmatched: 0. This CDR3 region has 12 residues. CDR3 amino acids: CASRTGNYGYTF. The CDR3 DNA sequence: TGTGCCAGCAGGACAGGGAACTATGGCTACACCTTC.

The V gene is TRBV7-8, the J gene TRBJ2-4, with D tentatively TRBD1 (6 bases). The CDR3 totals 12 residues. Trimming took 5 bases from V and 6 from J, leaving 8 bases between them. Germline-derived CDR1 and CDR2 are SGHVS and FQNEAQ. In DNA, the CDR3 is TGTGCCAGCAGCCTACAGGGAAACATTCAGTACTTC. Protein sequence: CASSLQGNIQYF.

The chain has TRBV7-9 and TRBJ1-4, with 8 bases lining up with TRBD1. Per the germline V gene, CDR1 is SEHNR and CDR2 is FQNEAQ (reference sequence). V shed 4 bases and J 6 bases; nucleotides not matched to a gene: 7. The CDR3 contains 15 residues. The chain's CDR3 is CASSSRKTGDEKLFF. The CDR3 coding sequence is TGTGCCAGCAGCTCTAGAAAGACAGGGGATGAAAAACTGTTTTTT.